Listed below are T cell receptor beta chains from one sample, sequenced in a study of T cells in Graves' hyperthyroidism and ophthalmopathy. TCRdb re-called the multiplex PCR reads through MiXCR, storing one row per CDR3 protein. The data show 450,000 to 600,000 distinct CDR3 sequences, about 20% seen once. Sequencing was done on a sample of blood. All receptors derive from a man between 40 and 49 years old with Graves' ophthalmopathy. Both conserved end residues are part of each CDR3. The order of the fields is J gene, clone size, D gene, V gene, CDR3 DNA, CDR3 protein. The D gene is left open where the match is weak. Where a row states a size, it is once, few, many or the class of an expanded clone; other rows omit it.

J: TRBJ2-7; size: NA; D: TRBD2; V: TRBV5-1; DNA: TGCGCCAGCAGCTCCGGACTAGCGGGAGAGAAAAGGACCTACGAGCAGTACTTC; CDR3: CASSSGLAGEKRTYEQYF
J: TRBJ1-1; size: NA; D: NA; V: TRBV9; DNA: TGTGCCAGCAGCGCTACGGGCGTGCGGACTGAAGCTTTCTTT; CDR3: CASSATGVRTEAFF
J: TRBJ2-3; size: few; D: NA; V: TRBV7-2; DNA: TGTGCCAGCGCCCGGCGGGGCCCGAGCACAGATACGCAGTATTTT; CDR3: CASARRGPSTDTQYF
J: TRBJ1-3; size: many; D: TRBD1; V: TRBV20-1; DNA: TGCAGTGCTATCAGCTACAGGGGGGGAAACACCATATATTTT; CDR3: CSAISYRGGNTIYF
J: TRBJ1-1; size: many; D: NA; V: TRBV13; DNA: TGTGCCAGCAGCTTCGGGGGGTCTGAAGCTTTCTTT; CDR3: CASSFGGSEAFF
J: TRBJ2-1; size: NA; D: TRBD2; V: TRBV24-1; DNA: TGTGCCACCAGTGATAGAAGCGGGAGCAACAATGAGCAGTTCTTC; CDR3: CATSDRSGSNNEQFF
J: TRBJ2-2; size: many; D: NA; V: TRBV7-2; DNA: TGTGCCAGCAGCTACAGGGGGGGGATCGGGGCCGGGGAGCTGTTTTTT; CDR3: CASSYRGGIGAGELFF
J: TRBJ2-7; size: many; D: TRBD2; V: TRBV7-9; DNA: TGTGCCAGCAGCTCTAGCGGGAGGGCCTCCGAGCAGTACTTC; CDR3: CASSSSGRASEQYF
J: TRBJ2-3; size: few; D: TRBD1; V: TRBV7-2; DNA: TGTGCCAGCAGCACCGGACAGGGCTTTGGAGATACGCAGTATTTT; CDR3: CASSTGQGFGDTQYF
J: TRBJ2-1; size: many; D: TRBD1; V: TRBV7-9; DNA: TGTGCCAGCAGCGGGGACAGTCCTAGCTCCTACAATGAGCAGTTCTTC; CDR3: CASSGDSPSSYNEQFF
J: TRBJ1-2; size: NA; D: TRBD1; V: TRBV15; DNA: TGTGCCACCAGCAGACGGGACAGAGGCTATGGCTACACCTTC; CDR3: CATSRRDRGYGYTF
J: TRBJ2-7; size: many; D: NA; V: TRBV7-9; DNA: TGTGCCAGCAGCCTGGGAACAGGGTCGTCTTCCTACGAGCAGTACTTC; CDR3: CASSLGTGSSSYEQYF
J: TRBJ1-4; size: NA; D: NA; V: TRBV3-1; DNA: TGTGCCAGCAGCCAAGAGTGGGGGGGTGAAAAACTGTTTTTT; CDR3: CASSQEWGGEKLFF
J: TRBJ2-2; size: many; D: NA; V: TRBV2; DNA: TGTGCCAGCAGCCAGAGCCGGAACACCGGGGAGCTGTTTTTT; CDR3: CASSQSRNTGELFF
J: TRBJ2-5; size: many; D: TRBD2; V: TRBV27; DNA: TGTGCCAGCAGTTTGAGGACTAGCGGGGGTTTCCAAGAGACCCAGTACTTC; CDR3: CASSLRTSGGFQETQYF
J: TRBJ1-2; size: NA; D: TRBD1; V: TRBV3-1; DNA: TGTGCCAGCAGCATCGGACAGGCCTATGGCTACACCTTC; CDR3: CASSIGQAYGYTF
J: TRBJ2-2; size: NA; D: NA; V: TRBV11-3; DNA: TGTGCCAGCAGCCAAATTAGGGGGACCGGGGAGCTGTTTTTT; CDR3: CASSQIRGTGELFF
J: TRBJ2-1; size: NA; D: NA; V: TRBV7-9; DNA: TGTGCCAGCAGCTTAGATCAGGGTATCGATGAGCAGTTCTTC; CDR3: CASSLDQGIDEQFF
J: TRBJ1-6; size: NA; D: NA; V: TRBV27; DNA: TGTGCCAGCAGTTTCGTCGATCGAACGGGGGCTTTTCCCCTCCACTTT; CDR3: CASSFVDRTGAFPLHF
J: TRBJ2-2; size: NA; D: TRBD1; V: TRBV5-1; DNA: TGCGCCAGCAGCCGACAGGGGGCGGTGAACACCGGGGAGCTGTTTTTT; CDR3: CASSRQGAVNTGELFF
J: TRBJ1-5; size: many; D: NA; V: TRBV7-2; DNA: TGTGCCAGCAGTTTACAAGTTGATCAGCCCCAGCATTTT; CDR3: CASSLQVDQPQHF
J: TRBJ2-5; size: NA; D: NA; V: TRBV10-3; DNA: TGTGCCATCAGTGATAGCCAGAGGGAAAGGTACTTC; CDR3: CAISDSQRERYF
J: TRBJ2-5; size: many; D: NA; V: TRBV3-1; DNA: TGTGCCAGCAGCCAAGGGGAACAGCCCCCCGGGGAGACCCAGTACTTC; CDR3: CASSQGEQPPGETQYF
J: TRBJ2-7; size: NA; D: NA; V: TRBV7-2; DNA: TGTGCCAGCAGCTTAGGACAGGACCACTACGAGCAGTACTTC; CDR3: CASSLGQDHYEQYF
J: TRBJ2-2; size: few; D: NA; V: TRBV6-9; DNA: TGTGCCAGCAGTTTCCAGGCCCTCGTCGGGGAGCTGTTTTTT; CDR3: CASSFQALVGELFF
J: TRBJ2-2; size: many; D: TRBD1; V: TRBV30; DNA: TGTGCCAACGCCGGGACAGCCAACACCGGGGAGCTGTTTTTT; CDR3: CANAGTANTGELFF
J: TRBJ2-5; size: NA; D: TRBD2; V: TRBV6-2/TRBV6-3; DNA: TGTGCCAGCAGTGACCCGGGACTAGCGGGAGACCAAACCCAGTACTTC; CDR3: CASSDPGLAGDQTQYF